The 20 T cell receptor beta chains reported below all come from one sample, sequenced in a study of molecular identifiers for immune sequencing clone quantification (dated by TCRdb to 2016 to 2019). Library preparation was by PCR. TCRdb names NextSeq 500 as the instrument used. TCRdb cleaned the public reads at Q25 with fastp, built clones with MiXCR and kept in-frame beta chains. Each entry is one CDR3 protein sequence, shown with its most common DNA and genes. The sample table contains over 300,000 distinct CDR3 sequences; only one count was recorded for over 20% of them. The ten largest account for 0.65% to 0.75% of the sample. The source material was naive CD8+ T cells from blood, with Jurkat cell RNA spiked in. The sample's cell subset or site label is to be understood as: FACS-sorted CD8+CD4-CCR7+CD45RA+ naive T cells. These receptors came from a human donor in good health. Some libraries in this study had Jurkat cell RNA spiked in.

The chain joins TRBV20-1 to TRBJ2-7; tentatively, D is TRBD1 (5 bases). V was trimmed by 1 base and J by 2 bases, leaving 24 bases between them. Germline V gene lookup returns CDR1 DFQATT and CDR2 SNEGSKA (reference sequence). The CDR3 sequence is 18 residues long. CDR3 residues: CSARGPPPSRQGPYEQYF. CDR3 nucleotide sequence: TGCAGTGCTAGAGGTCCCCCCCCCTCCAGGCAGGGCCCCTACGAGCAGTACTTC.

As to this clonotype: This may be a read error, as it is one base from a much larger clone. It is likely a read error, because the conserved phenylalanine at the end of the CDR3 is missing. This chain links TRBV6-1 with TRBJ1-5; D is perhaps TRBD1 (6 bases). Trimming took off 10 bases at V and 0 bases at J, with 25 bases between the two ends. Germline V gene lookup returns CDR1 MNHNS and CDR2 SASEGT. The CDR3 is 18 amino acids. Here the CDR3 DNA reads TGTGCCACCATTGGTCGGGCAGGGGCATTGAATAGCAATCAGCCCCAGCATTAT. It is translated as CATIGRAGALNSNQPQHY.

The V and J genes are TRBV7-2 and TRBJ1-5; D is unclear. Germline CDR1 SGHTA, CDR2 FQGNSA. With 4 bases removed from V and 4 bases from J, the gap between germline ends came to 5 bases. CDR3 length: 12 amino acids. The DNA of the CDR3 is TGTGCCAGCAGCTACGTAAATCAGCCCCAGCATTTT. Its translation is CASSYVNQPQHF.

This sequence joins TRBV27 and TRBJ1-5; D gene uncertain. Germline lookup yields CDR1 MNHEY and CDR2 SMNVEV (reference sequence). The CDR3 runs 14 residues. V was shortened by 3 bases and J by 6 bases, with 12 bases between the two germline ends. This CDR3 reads CASSFGKNTQPQHF. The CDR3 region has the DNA TGTGCCAGCAGTTTTGGGAAGAACACTCAGCCCCAGCATTTT.

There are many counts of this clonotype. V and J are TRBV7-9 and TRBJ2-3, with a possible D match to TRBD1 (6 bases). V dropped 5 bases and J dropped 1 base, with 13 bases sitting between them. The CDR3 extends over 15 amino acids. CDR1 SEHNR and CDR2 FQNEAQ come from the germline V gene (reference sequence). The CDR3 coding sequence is TGTGCCAGCAGCAAACTGGCAGGGGGCACAGATACGCAGTATTTT. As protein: CASSKLAGGTDTQYF.

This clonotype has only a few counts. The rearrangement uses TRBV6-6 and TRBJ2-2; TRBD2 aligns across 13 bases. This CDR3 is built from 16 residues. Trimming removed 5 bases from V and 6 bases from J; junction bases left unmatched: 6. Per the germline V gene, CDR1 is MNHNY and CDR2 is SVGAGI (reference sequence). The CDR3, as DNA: TGTGCCAGCAGTCCGACTAGCGGGAGGTTTGCCGGGGAGCTGTTTTTT. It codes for CASSPTSGRFAGELFF.

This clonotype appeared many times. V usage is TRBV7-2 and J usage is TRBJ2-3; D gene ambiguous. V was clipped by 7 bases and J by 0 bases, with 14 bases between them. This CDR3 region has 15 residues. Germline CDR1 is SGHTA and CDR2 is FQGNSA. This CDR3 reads CASTRGRASTDTQYF. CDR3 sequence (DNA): TGTGCCAGCACCCGAGGTCGCGCTAGCACAGATACGCAGTATTTT.

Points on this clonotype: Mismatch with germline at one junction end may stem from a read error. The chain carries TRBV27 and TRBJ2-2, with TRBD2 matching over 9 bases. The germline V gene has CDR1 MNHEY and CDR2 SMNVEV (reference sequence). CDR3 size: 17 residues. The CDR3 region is CASSLVFASGNTVELFF. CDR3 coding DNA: TGTGCCAGCAGTTTAGTCTTTGCTAGCGGGAACACCGTGGAGCTGTTTTTT.

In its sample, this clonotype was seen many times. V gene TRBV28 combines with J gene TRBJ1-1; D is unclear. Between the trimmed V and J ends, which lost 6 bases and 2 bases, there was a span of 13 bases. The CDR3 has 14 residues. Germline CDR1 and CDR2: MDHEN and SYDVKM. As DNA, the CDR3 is TGTGCCAGCAGCTATCGAGGACCCAACACTGAAGCTTTCTTT. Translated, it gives CASSYRGPNTEAFF.

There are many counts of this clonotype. The CDR3 spells CATSEPTRETQYF. The CDR3 DNA follows: TGTGCCACCAGTGAGCCGACGAGAGAGACCCAGTACTTC. J is TRBJ2-5 and V is TRBV24-1; D gene uncertain. The CDR3 consists of 13 residues. The germline gives CDR1 KGHDR, CDR2 SFDVKD. Trimming pared 4 bases from V and 4 bases from J, leaving 9 bases between.

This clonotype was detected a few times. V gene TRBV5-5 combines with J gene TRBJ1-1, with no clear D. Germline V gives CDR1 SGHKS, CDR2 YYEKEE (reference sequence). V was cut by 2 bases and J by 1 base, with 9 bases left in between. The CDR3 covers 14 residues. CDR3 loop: CASSFALGNTEAFF. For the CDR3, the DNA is TGTGCCAGCAGCTTTGCTCTAGGGAACACTGAAGCTTTCTTT.

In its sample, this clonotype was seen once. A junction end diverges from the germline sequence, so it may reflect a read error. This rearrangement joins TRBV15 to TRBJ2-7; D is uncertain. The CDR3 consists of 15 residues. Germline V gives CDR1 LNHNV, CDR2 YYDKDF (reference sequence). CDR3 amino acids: CATSRDGRYGDEQHF. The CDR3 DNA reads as TGTGCCACCAGCAGAGATGGCAGGTACGGTGACGAGCAGCACTTC.

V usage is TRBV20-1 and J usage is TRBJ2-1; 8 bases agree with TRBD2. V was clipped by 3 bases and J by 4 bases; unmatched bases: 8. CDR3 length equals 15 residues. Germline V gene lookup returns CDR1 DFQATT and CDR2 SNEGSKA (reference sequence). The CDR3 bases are TGCAGTGCTAGTGGCGGGACTAGTATGTACAATGAGCAGTTCTTC. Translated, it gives CSASGGTSMYNEQFF.

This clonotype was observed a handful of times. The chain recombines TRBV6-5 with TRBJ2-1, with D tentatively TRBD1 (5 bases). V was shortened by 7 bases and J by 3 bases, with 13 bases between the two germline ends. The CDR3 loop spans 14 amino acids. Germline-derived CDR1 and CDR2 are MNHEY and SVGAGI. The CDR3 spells CASNPDDSYNEQFF. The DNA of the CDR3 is TGTGCCAGCAACCCAGATGACAGCTACAATGAGCAGTTCTTC.

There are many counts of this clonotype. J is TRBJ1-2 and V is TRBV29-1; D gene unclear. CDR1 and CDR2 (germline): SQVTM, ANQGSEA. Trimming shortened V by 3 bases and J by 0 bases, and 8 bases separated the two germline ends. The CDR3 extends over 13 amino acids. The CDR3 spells CSVDTPTNYGYTF. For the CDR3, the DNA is TGCAGCGTTGATACACCAACTAACTATGGCTACACCTTC.

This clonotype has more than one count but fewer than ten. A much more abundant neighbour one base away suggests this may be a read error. CDR3 loop: CASSQGDRAYEQYF. CDR3 in DNA: TGCGCCAGCAGCCAAGGGGACAGGGCCTACGAGCAGTACTTC. J is TRBJ2-7 and V is TRBV4-1; TRBD1 matches 9 bases. V trimming: 1 base; J trimming: 2 bases; junction bases outside the gene matches: 0. Germline V lookup: CDR1 MGHRA, CDR2 YSYEKL. The CDR3 has 14 residues.

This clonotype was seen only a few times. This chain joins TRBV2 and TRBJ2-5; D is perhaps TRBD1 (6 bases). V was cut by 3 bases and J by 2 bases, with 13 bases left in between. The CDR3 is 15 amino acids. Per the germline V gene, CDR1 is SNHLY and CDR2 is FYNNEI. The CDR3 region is CASSELGDTQETQYF. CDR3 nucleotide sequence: TGTGCCAGCAGTGAGCTCGGGGACACACAAGAGACCCAGTACTTC.

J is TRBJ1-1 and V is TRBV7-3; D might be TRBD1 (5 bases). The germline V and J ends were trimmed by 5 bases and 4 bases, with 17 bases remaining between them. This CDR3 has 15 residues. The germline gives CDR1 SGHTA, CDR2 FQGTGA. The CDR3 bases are TGTGCCAGCAGCCCTCGGGTGGGGGTTGGCACTGAAGCTTTCTTT. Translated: CASSPRVGVGTEAFF.

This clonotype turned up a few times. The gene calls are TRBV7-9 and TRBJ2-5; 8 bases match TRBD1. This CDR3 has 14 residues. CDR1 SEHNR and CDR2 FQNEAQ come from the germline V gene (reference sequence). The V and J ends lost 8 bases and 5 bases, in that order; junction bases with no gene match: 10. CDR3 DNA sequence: TGTGCCAGCCTTACAAACAGGGGGTCGGAGACCCAGTACTTC. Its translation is CASLTNRGSETQYF.

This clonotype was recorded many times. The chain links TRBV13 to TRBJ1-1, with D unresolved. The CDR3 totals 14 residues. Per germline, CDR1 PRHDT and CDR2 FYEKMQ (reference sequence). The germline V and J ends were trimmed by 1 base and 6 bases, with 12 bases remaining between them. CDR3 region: CASSLALGRPEAFF. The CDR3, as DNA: TGTGCCAGCAGCTTAGCCCTCGGACGGCCTGAAGCTTTCTTT.